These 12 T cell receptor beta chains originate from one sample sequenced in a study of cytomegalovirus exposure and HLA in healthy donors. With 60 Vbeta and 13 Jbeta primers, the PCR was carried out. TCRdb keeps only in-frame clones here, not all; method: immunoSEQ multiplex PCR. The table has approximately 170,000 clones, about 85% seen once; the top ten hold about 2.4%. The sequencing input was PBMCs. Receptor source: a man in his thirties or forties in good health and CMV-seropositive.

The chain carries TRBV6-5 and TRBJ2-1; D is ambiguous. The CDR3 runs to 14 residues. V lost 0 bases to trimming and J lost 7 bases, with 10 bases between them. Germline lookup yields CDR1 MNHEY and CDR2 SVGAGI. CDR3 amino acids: CASSYSGFGNEQFF. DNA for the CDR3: TGTGCCAGCAGTTACTCGGGCTTTGGGAATGAGCAGTTCTTC.

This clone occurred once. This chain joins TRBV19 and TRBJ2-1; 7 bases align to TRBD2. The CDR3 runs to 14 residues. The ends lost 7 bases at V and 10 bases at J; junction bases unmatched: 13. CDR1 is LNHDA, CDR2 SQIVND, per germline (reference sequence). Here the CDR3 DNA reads TGTGCCAGTAAATTAAATTGGCGGGAGTTGGAGCAGTTCTTC. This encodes CASKLNWRELEQFF.

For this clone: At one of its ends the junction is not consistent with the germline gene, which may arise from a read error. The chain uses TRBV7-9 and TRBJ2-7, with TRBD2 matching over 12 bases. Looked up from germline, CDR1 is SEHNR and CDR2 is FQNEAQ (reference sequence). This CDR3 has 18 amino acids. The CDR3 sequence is CSSSFGLAGGPISYEQYF. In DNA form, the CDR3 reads TGTTCCAGCAGCTTCGGGCTAGCGGGAGGGCCGATATCCTACGAGCAGTACTTC.

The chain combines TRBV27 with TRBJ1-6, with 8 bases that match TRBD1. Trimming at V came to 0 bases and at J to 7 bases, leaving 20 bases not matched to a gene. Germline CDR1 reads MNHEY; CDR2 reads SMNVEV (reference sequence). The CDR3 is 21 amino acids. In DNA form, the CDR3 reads TGTGCCAGCAGTTTATCCCCGTCCCCCTACACCGGGACAGGACAAAATTCACCCCTCCACTTT. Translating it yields CASSLSPSPYTGTGQNSPLHF.

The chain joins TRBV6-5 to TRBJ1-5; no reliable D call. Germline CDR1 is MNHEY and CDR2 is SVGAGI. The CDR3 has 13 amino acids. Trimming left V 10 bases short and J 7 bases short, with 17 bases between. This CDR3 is CATQADRRQPQHF. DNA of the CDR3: TGTGCCACCCAAGCCGATCGTCGGCAGCCCCAGCATTTT.

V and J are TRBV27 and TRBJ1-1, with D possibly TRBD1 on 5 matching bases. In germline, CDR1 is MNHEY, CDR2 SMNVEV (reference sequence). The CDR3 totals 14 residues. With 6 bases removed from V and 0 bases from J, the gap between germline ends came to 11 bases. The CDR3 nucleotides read TGTGCCAGCAGCTCAAGGGGCGTGAACACTGAAGCTTTCTTT. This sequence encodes CASSSRGVNTEAFF.

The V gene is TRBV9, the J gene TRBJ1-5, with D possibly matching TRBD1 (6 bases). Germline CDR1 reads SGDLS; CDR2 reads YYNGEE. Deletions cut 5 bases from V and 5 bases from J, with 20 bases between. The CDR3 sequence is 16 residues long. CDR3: CASSIEPGGRYQPQHF. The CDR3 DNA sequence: TGTGCCAGCAGTATCGAGCCGGGGGGGCGGTATCAGCCCCAGCATTTT.

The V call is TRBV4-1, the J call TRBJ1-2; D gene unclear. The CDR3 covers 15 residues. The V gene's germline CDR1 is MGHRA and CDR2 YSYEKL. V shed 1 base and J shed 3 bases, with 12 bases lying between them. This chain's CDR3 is CASSQVNAADYGYTF. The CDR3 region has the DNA TGCGCCAGCAGCCAAGTTAACGCGGCTGACTATGGCTACACCTTC.

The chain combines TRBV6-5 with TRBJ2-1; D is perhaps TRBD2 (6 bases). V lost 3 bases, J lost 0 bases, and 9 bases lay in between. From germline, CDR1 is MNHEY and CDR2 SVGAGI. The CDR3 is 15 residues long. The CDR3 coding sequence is TGTGCCAGCAGTTATGCCGGGAGCTCCTACAATGAGCAGTTCTTC. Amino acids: CASSYAGSSYNEQFF.

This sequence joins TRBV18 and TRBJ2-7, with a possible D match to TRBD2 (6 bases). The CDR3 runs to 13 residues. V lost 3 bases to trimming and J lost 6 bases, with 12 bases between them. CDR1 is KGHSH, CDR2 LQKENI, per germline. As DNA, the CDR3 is TGTGCCAGCTCACCCGGGAGTTTAGGCGAGCAGTACTTC. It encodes CASSPGSLGEQYF.

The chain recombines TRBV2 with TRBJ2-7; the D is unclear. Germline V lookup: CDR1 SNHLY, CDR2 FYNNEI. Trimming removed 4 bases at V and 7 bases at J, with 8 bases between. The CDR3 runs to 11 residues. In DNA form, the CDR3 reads TGTGCCAGCAGTGTTATCGGGGAGCAGTACGTC. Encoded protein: CASSVIGEQYV.

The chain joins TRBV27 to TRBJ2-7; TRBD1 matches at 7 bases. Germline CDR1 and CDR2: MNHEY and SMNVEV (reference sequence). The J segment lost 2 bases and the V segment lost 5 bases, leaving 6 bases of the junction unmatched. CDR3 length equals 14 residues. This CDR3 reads CASSPRQGPYEQYV. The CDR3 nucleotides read TGTGCCAGCAGTCCCCGACAGGGACCCTACGAGCAGTACGTC.